This TCR beta chain was retrieved from a study of T-cell memory formation after mild COVID-19. The CDR3 consists of 11 residues. Germline V gives CDR1 MDHEN, CDR2 SYDVKM. Trimming took off 5 bases at V and 6 bases at J, with 7 bases between the two ends. The authors produced TCR alpha and TCR beta cDNA libraries with sample barcodes and UMIs by 5'RACE using constant-segment primers. TCRdb processed the 5' RACE reads anew with MiXCR; each CDR3 protein has one entry. The sample consists of about 400,000 distinct CDR3 sequences, 15% to 20% of them appearing once. Only a few counts were recorded for this clonotype.

Sequencing was performed on PBMCs or a T cell subset sorted from them (not recorded which). This sequence was found in a man between 18 and 35 years old who had mild COVID-19 (a few samples of this study predate the infection). Cell type and time point are not known. The rearrangement joins TRBV28 to TRBJ1-1; no clear D gene. As DNA, the CDR3 is TGTGCCAGCAGTGATTGGGCTGAAGCTTTCTTT. It specifies CASSDWAEAFF.